The 11 T cell receptor beta chains reported below all come from one sample, sequenced in a study of blood T cell repertoires in COVID-19. Assay used: immunoSEQ multiplex PCR; TCRdb lists only in-frame clones, some missing. The repertoire holds 130,000 to 150,000 clones, with 80% as singletons. The sequenced sample consisted of peripheral blood. These receptors all come from a woman in her fifties or sixties with acute or convalescent COVID-19.

V gene TRBV3-1 (or the pseudogene TRBV3-2) combines with J gene TRBJ1-1; the match to TRBD1 covers 7 bases. The CDR3 spans 13 residues. Germline-derived CDR1 and CDR2 are LGHDT and YNNKEL (reference sequence). Losses at the gene ends were 11 bases for V and 3 bases for J; bases not matched to a gene: 9. The CDR3 coding sequence is TGTGCCGGAACAGGGGCGAGGGACACTGAAGCTTTCTTT. Protein: CAGTGARDTEAFF.

The CDR3 sequence: CASSRRGTGGYGYTF. The CDR3 coding sequence is TGTGCCAGCAGCCGAAGAGGGACAGGGGGCTATGGCTACACCTTC. The genes are TRBV6-5 and TRBJ1-2; 11 bases are shared with TRBD1. Germline-derived CDR1 and CDR2 are MNHEY and SVGAGI. This CDR3 contains 15 residues. Germline trimming cut 6 bases from V and 4 bases from J; bases unmatched to any gene: 7.

The chain couples TRBV27 to TRBJ2-1; a weak D match, TRBD2 (7 bases). The CDR3 length is 16 residues. Per germline, CDR1 MNHEY and CDR2 SMNVEV (reference sequence). Trimming took off 8 bases at V and 8 bases at J, with 25 bases between the two ends. CDR3 amino acids: CASSVGGGFSLDEQFF. DNA for the CDR3: TGTGCCAGCTCCGTGGGCGGGGGCTTTTCTTTGGATGAGCAGTTCTTC.

The V and J genes are TRBV6-2 or TRBV6-3 and TRBJ1-5; D uncertain. The germline CDR1 and CDR2 sequences are MNHEY and SVGEGT. V gave up 6 bases and J gave up 4 bases, with 13 bases separating them. The CDR3 sequence is 14 residues long. Written as DNA, the CDR3 is TGTGCCAGCAGCCTCGGCGGGTCAAATCAGCCCCAGCATTTT. It codes for CASSLGGSNQPQHF.

The genes are TRBV11-3 and TRBJ2-5, with 10 bases fitting TRBD2. In germline, CDR1 is SGHNT, CDR2 YENEEA. V shed 5 bases and J 3 bases; nucleotides not matched to a gene: 6. The CDR3 is 15 residues long. This CDR3 is CASSRTSGLKETQYF. The CDR3 DNA reads as TGTGCCAGCAGCAGGACTAGCGGACTTAAAGAGACCCAGTACTTC.

This clone was detected ten times or more. The V gene is TRBV19, the J gene TRBJ2-7, with TRBD1 matching over 8 bases. V gave up 10 bases and J gave up 0 bases; unmatched junction bases: 2. The CDR3 is 12 amino acids. CDR1 is LNHDA and CDR2 is SQIVND in the germline V gene (reference sequence). This chain's CDR3 is CATGTGSYEQYF. In nucleotides, the CDR3 is TGTGCCACCGGGACAGGCTCCTACGAGCAGTACTTC.

V gene TRBV7-9 combines with J gene TRBJ2-1, with a weak D call TRBD1 (5 bases). Germline V gene data show CDR1 as SEHNR and CDR2 as FQNEAQ (reference sequence). CDR3 length equals 13 residues. Deletions cut 5 bases from V and 9 bases from J, with 14 bases between. This CDR3 is CASSPPRVGEQFF. The CDR3 DNA reads TGTGCCAGCAGCCCCCCCAGGGTAGGTGAGCAGTTCTTC.

The V and J genes are TRBV15 and TRBJ1-6; D is unclear. Germline V gene lookup returns CDR1 LNHNV and CDR2 YYDKDF (reference sequence). The ends were cut back, 0 bases at V and 8 bases at J, with 20 bases in the middle. The CDR3 extends over 18 amino acids. In DNA form, the CDR3 reads TGTGCCACCAGCAGAGAAGTGCAGAGGAGGGCCCGGGATTCACCCCTCCACTTT. Protein sequence: CATSREVQRRARDSPLHF.

This chain links TRBV18 with TRBJ1-4, with 11 bases fitting TRBD1. J was trimmed by 6 bases and V by 2 bases; bases with no gene match: 5. The length of the CDR3 is 16 residues. Germline V gene data show CDR1 as KGHSH and CDR2 as LQKENI. CDR3 nucleotide sequence: TGTGCCAGCTCACCAGGGACAGGGGGTTTCGATGAAAAACTGTTTTTT. It yields the protein CASSPGTGGFDEKLFF.

The count of this clone is one. The chain has TRBV7-3 and TRBJ2-1; tentative D call: TRBD2 (6 bases). This CDR3 has 15 residues. Germline V gene data show CDR1 as SGHTA and CDR2 as FQGTGA. Trimming took 8 bases from V and 0 from J, leaving 14 bases between them. The CDR3 loop is CASAGRGSSYNEQFF. For the CDR3, the DNA is TGTGCCAGCGCGGGACGGGGGAGCTCCTACAATGAGCAGTTCTTC.

The chain couples TRBV6-8 to TRBJ1-2; D call uncertain. The germline gives CDR1 MNHGY, CDR2 SAAAGT. The ends were cut back, 2 bases at V and 3 bases at J, with 13 bases in the middle. This CDR3 spans 15 amino acids. The CDR3 DNA sequence: TGTGCCAGCAGTTACCCGTTAGACGCGGACTATGGCTACACCTTC. Translating it yields CASSYPLDADYGYTF.